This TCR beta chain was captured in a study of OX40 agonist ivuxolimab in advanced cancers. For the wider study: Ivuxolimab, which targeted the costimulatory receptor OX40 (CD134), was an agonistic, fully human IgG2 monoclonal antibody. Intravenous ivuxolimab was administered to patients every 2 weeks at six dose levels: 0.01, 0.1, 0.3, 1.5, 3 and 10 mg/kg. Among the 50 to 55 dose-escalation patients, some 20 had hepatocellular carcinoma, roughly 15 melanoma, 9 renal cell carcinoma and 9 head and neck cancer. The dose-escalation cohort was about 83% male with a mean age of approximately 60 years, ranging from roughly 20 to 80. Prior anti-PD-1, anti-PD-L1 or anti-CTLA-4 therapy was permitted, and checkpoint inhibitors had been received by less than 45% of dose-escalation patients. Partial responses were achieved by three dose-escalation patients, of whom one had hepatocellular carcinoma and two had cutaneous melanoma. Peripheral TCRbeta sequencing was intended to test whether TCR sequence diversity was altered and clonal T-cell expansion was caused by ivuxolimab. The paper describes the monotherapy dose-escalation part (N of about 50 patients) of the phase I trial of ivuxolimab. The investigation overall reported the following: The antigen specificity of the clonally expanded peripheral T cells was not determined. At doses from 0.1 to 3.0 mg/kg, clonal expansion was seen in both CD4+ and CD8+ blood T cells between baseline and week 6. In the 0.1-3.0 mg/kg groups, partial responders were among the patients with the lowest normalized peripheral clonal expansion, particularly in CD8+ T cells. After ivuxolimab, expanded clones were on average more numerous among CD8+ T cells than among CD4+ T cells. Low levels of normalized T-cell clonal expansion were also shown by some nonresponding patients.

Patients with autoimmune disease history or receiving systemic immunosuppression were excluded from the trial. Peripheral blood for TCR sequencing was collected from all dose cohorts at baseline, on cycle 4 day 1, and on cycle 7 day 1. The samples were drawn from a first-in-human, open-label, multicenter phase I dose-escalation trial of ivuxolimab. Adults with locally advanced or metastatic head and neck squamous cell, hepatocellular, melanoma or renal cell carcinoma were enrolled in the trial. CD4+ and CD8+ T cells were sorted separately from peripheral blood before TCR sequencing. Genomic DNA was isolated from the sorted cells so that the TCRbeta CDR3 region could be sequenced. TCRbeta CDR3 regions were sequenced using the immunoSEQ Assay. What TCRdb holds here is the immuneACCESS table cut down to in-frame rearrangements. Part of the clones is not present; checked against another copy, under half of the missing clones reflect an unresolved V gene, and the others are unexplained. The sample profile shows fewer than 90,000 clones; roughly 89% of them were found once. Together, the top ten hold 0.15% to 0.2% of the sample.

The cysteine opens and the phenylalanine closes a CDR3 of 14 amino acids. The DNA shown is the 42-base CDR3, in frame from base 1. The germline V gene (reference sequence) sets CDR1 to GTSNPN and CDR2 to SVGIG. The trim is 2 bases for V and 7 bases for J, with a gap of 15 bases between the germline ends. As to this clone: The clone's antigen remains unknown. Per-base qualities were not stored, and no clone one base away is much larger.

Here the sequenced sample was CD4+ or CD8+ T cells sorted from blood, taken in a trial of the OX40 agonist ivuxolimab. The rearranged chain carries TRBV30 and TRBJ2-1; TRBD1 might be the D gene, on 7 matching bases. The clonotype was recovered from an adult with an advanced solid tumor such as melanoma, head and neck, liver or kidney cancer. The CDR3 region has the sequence CAWSWRGLGNEQFF. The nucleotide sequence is TGTGCCTGGAGTTGGAGGGGGCTGGGGAATGAGCAGTTCTTC.